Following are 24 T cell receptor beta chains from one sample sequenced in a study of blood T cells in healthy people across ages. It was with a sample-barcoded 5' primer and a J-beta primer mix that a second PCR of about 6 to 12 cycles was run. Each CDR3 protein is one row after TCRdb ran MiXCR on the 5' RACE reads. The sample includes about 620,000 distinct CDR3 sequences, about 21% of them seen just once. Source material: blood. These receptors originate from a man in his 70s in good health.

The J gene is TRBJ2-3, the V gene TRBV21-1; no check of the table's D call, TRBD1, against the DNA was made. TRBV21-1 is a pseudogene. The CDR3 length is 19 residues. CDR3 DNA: TGTGCCAGCAGCAAAGCGCTCGGCAGGGGGCGAGTCGGGACAGATACGCAGTATTTT. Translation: CASSKALGRGRVGTDTQYF.

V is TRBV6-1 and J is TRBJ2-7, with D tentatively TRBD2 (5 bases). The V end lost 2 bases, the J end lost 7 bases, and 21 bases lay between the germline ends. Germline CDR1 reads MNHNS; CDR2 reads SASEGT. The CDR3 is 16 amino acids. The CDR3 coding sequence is TGTGCCAGCAGTGAACAATTCGCGGGCTTTACGCTTGAGCAGTACTTC. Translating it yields CASSEQFAGFTLEQYF.

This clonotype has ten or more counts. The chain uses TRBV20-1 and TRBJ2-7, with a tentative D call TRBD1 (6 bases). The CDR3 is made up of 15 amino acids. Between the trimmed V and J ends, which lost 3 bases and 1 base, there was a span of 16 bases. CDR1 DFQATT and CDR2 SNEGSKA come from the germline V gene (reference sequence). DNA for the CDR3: TGCAGTGCTAGCGGTCCGGGACACCGGTCCTACGAGCAGTACTTC. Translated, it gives CSASGPGHRSYEQYF.

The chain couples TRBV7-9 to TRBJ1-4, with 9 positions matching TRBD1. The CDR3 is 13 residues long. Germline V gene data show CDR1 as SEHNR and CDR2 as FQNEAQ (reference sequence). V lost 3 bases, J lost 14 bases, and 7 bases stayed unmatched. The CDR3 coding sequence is TGTGCCAGCAGCTTCCATCCGGGGACAGGGCTGTTTTTT. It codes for CASSFHPGTGLFF. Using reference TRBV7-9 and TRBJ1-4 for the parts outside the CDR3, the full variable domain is DTGVSQNPRHKITKRGQNVTFRCDPISEHNRLYWYRQTLGQGPEFLTYFQNEAQLEKSRLLSDRFSAERPKGSFSTLEIQRTEQGDSAMYLCASSFHPGTGLFFGSGTQLSVL.

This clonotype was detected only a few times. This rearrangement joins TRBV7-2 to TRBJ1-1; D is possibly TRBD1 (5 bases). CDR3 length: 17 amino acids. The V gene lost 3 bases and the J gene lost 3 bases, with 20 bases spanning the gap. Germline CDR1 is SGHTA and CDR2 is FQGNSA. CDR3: CASSLGVGRSGDTEAFF. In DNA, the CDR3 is TGTGCCAGCAGCTTGGGGGTGGGCAGGAGTGGGGACACTGAAGCTTTCTTT. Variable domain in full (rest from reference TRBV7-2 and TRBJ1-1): GAGVSQSPSNKVTEKGKDVELRCDPISGHTALYWYRQSLGQGLEFLIYFQGNSAPDKSGLPSDRFSAERTGGSVSTLTIQRTQQEDSAVYLCASSLGVGRSGDTEAFFGQGTRLTVV.

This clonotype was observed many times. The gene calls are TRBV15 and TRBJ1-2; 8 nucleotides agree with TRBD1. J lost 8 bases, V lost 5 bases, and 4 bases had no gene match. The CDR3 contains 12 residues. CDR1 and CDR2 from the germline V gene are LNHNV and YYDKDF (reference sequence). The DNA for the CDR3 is TGTGCCACCAGCCCGACAGGGGTAGGCTACACCTTC. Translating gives CATSPTGVGYTF.

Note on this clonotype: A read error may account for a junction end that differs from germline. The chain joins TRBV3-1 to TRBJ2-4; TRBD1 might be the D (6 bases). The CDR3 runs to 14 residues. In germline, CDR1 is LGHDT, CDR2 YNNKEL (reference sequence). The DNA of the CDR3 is TGTGCCAGCAGCCAGCCAGGGACAAAAACCATTCAGTACTTC. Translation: CASSQPGTKTIQYF. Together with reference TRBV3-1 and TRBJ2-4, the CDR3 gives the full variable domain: DTAVSQTPKYLVTQMGNDKSIKCEQNLGHDTMYWYKQDSKKFLKIMFSYNNKELIINETVPNRFSPKSPDKAHLNLHINSLELGDSAVYFCASSQPGTKTIQYFGAGTRLSVL.

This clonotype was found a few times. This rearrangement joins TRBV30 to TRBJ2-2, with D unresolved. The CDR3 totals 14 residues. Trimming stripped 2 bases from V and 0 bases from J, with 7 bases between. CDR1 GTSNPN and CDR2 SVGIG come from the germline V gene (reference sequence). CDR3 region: CAWSKRANTGELFF. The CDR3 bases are TGTGCCTGGAGTAAAAGGGCGAACACCGGGGAGCTGTTTTTT.

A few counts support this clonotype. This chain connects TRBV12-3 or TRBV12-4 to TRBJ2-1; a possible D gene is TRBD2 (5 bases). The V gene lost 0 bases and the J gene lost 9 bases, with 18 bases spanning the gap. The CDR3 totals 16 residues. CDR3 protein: CASSLAVGPYGGEQFF. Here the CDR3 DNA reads TGTGCCAGCAGTTTAGCAGTAGGGCCCTATGGAGGTGAGCAGTTCTTC.

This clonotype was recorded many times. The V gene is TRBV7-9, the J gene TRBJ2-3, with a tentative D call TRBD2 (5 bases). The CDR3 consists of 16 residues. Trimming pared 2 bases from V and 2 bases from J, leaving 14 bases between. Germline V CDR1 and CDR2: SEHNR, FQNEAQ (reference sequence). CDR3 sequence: CASSLSVSGATDTQYF. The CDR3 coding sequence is TGTGCCAGCAGCTTATCGGTGAGCGGTGCCACAGATACGCAGTATTTT. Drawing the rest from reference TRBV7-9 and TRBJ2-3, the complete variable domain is DTGVSQNPRHKITKRGQNVTFRCDPISEHNRLYWYRQTLGQGPEFLTYFQNEAQLEKSRLLSDRFSAERPKGSFSTLEIQRTEQGDSAMYLCASSLSVSGATDTQYFGPGTRLTVL.

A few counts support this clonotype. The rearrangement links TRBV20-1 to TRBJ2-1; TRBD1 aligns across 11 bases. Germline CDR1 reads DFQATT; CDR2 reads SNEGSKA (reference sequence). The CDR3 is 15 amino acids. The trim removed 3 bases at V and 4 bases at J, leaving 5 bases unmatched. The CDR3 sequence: CSARQGQGAYNEQFF. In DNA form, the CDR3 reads TGCAGTGCTAGGCAAGGACAGGGGGCGTACAATGAGCAGTTCTTC.

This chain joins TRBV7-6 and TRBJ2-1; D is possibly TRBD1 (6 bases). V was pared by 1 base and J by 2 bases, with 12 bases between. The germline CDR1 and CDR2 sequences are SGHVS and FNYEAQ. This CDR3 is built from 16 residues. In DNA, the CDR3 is TGTGCCAGCAGCTTAGTACAGGGAAAACCCTACAATGAGCAGTTCTTC. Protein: CASSLVQGKPYNEQFF.

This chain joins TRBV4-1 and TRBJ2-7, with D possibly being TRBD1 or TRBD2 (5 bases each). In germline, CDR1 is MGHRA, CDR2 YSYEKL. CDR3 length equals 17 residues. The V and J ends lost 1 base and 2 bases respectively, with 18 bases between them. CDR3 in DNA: TGCGCCAGCAGCCAAGCTATTCATCCGGGACGGGCCTACGAGCAGTACTTC. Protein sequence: CASSQAIHPGRAYEQYF.

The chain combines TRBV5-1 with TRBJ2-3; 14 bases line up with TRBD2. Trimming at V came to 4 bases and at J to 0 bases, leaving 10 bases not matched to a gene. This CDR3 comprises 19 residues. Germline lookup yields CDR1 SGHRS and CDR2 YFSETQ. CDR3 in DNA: TGCGCCAGCAGCCCCGCGGGACTAGCGGGAGTTCCAAGCACAGATACGCAGTATTTT. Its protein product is CASSPAGLAGVPSTDTQYF. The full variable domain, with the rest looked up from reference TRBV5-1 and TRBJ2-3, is KAGVTQTPRYLIKTRGQQVTLSCSPISGHRSVSWYQQTPGQGLQFLFEYFSETQRNKGNFPGRFSGRQFSNSRSEMNVSTLELGDSALYLCASSPAGLAGVPSTDTQYFGPGTRLTVL.

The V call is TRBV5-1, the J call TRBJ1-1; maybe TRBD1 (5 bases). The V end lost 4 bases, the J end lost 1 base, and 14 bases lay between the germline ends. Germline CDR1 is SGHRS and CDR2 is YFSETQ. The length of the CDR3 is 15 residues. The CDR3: CASSGTGNGNTEAFF. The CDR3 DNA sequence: TGCGCCAGCAGCGGGACGGGGAATGGGAACACTGAAGCTTTCTTT.

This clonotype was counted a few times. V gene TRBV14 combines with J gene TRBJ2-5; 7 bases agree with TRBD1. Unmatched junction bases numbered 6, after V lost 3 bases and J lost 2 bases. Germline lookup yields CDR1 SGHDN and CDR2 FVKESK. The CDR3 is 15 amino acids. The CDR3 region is CASSQGQWDQETQYF. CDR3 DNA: TGTGCCAGCAGCCAGGGACAGTGGGATCAAGAGACCCAGTACTTC.

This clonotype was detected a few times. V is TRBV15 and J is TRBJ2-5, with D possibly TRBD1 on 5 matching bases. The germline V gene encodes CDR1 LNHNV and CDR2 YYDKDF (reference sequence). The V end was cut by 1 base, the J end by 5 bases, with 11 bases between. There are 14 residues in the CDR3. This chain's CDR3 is CATSRGTIRETQYF. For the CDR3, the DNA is TGTGCCACCAGCAGAGGGACAATCCGTGAGACCCAGTACTTC.

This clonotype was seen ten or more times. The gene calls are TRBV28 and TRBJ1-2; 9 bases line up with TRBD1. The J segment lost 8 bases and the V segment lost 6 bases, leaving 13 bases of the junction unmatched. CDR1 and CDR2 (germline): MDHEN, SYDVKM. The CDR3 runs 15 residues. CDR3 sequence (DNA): TGTGCCAGCAGACCCTCCACCGGGACAGGGAAAGGCTACACCTTC. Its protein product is CASRPSTGTGKGYTF.

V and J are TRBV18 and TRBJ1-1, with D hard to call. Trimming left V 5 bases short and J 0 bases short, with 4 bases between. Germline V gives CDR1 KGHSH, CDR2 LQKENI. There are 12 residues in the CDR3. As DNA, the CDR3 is TGTGCCAGCTCAACAGTGAACACTGAAGCTTTCTTT. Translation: CASSTVNTEAFF.

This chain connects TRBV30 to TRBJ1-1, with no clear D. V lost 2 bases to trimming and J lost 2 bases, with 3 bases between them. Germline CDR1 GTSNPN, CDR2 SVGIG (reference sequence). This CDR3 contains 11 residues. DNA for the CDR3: TGTGCCTGGAGTCTCAACACTGAAGCTTTCTTT. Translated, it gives CAWSLNTEAFF.

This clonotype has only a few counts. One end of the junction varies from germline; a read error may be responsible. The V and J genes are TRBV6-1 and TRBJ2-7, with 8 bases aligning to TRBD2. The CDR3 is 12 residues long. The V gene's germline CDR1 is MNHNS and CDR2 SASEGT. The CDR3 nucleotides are TGTGCCAGCAGTGAAGTACTGGCGGGAGGCGACTTC. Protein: CASSEVLAGGDF.

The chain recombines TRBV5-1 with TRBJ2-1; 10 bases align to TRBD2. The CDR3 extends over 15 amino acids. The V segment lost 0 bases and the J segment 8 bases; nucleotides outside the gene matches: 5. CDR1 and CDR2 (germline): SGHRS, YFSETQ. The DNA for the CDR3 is TGCGCCAGCAGCTTGGAGGCTAGCGGGAGTCATGAGCAGTTCTTC. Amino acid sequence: CASSLEASGSHEQFF.

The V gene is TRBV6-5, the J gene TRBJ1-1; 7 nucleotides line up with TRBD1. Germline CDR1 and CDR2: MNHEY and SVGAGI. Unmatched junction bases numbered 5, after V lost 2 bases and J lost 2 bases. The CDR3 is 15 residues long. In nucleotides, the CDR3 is TGTGCCAGCAGTTACGGCCGACAGGGAAACACTGAAGCTTTCTTT. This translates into CASSYGRQGNTEAFF.

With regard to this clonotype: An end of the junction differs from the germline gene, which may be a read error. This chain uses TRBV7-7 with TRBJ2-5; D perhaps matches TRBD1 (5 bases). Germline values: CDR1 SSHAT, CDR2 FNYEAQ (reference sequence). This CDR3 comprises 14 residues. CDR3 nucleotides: TGTGCTAGCAGCTTGCAGGGCAGACAAGAGACCCAGTACTTC. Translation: CASSLQGRQETQYF.